One T cell receptor beta chain is described in this entry. This clonotype was detected only once. Its binding antigen is unknown. Base-call qualities are not available, and no considerably larger clone is one nucleotide away. One read represents weak support. This record comes from a study of response to subunit inactivated influenza vaccine (dated by TCRdb to between 2018 and 2020). A note on the overall study: To follow how T cells responded to a trivalent subunit inactivated influenza vaccine, the researchers relied on deep quantitative profiling of the T cell receptor repertoire. Overall study outcomes, separate from this receptor: According to the authors, only a limited number of new T cells may be recruited by each seasonal influenza vaccination.

Library prep was done by RT-PCR. Sequenced using an Illumina HiSeq 2500. Through fastp at Q25 and MiXCR, TCRdb rebuilt clones from the public reads, retaining in-frame beta chains. CDR3 protein sequences are deduplicated, and each keeps its most common genes and DNA. The sample includes roughly 700,000 distinct CDR3 sequences, with 11% to 15% observed a single time. In total, the top ten clones hold 5.5% to 7% of the sample. Trimming accounts for 3 bases at V and 8 bases at J, while the number of junction bases matched to no gene is 1. The CDR3 contains 13 residues, cysteine and phenylalanine counted. The retained sequence is limited to the CDR3, 39 bases, with the frame set at the first base. From a lookup of the germline V gene (reference sequence), CDR1 and CDR2 are SGHKS and YYEKEE.

This chain joins TRBV5-5 to TRBJ1-4, and 10 junction bases match TRBD1. The clonotype comes from a man aged 45 to 65 who received an inactivated influenza vaccine. Donor details come from another sample of the same person, matched by shared clones. Sequencing was performed on PBMCs from blood, taken approximately 15 days before vaccination. In nucleotides, the sequence is TGTGCCAGCAGCTCGGGACAGGGGGAAAAACTGTTTTTT. Translated, it gives CASSSGQGEKLFF. Where the CDR3 stops, the reference TRBV5-5 and TRBJ1-4 genes take over; the full variable domain is DAGVTQSPTHLIKTRGQQVTLRCSPISGHKSVSWYQQVLGQGPQFIFQYYEKEERGRGNFPDRFSARQFPNYSSELNVNALLLGDSALYLCASSSGQGEKLFFGSGTQLSVL.